The clone carrying this T cell receptor beta chain counts as medium-sized. The antigen is not known. V lost 6 bases and J lost 3; bases outside the gene matches: 12. The CDR3 loop spans 16 amino acids. Germline lookup yields CDR1 MRHNA and CDR2 SNTAGT. The sample originates from a study of cytomegalovirus exposure and HLA in healthy donors. The PCR was carried out with 60 Vbeta primers and 13 Jbeta primers. TCRdb's copy holds only in-frame clones and misses some; the assay was immunoSEQ multiplex PCR. Among approximately 90,000 clones, about three quarters were seen once, and the ten largest hold about 14%. Study-wide points: Researchers had no immune exposure information except CMV serostatus available. Accurate prediction of HLA-A and HLA-B alleles (for most subjects) was reportedly achieved from TCR beta sequences. 87-base-pair reads could not separate some V segments, including TRBV6-2 and TRBV6-3. Some public TCRs appeared in many individuals, while most sequences were rare.

Sequenced input: PBMCs. The chain carries TRBV6-4 and TRBJ2-3; 7 bases line up with TRBD2. The TCR comes from a woman aged 50 to 60 in good health and CMV-seropositive. This CDR3 reads CASSPATGGGTDTQYF. CDR3 in DNA: TGTGCCAGCAGCCCCGCTACCGGGGGAGGGACAGATACGCAGTATTTT.